This T cell receptor (beta chain) was recorded in a study of cytomegalovirus exposure and HLA in healthy donors. Regarding the study as a whole: Rarity characterized most TCR sequences, yet some public TCRs appeared in many donors. TCR clusters originating in the first cohort tended to co-occur in the 110 or so validation repertoires, according to a later analysis.

The V gene end was trimmed by 4 bases and the J gene end by 1 base; junction bases not matched to a gene: 7. The CDR3 is 15 residues long. Germline CDR1 is SGHRS and CDR2 is YFSETQ. Assay: immunoSEQ multiplex PCR; the TCRdb copy retains only in-frame clones and omits some. Altogether 140,000 or so clones are present, 75% to 90% being singletons, with the ten largest covering 6.2%. Separate from the roughly 700-subject first cohort, the 120-subject validation cohort was the one that the donors belonged to. A note on this clone: No antigen is known for it.

Sequencing was carried out using PBMCs. The TCR originated in a woman in her twenties or thirties in good health and CMV-seropositive. The chain joins TRBV5-1 to TRBJ2-5; 7 bases align to TRBD2. This chain's CDR3 is CASSQGGASQETQYF. The CDR3 nucleotides read TGCGCCAGCAGCCAGGGAGGGGCGAGCCAAGAGACCCAGTACTTC.